This entry lists 17 T cell receptor beta chains sequenced from one sample in a study of OX40 agonist ivuxolimab in advanced cancers. The data were produced by immunoSEQ multiplex PCR, yet TCRdb's version contains in-frame clones alone and is incomplete. The sample carries tens of thousands of clones, about nine tenths recorded once. Material: CD4+ or CD8+ T cells sorted from blood, obtained in a trial of the OX40 agonist ivuxolimab. Receptors were obtained from an adult with an advanced solid tumor such as melanoma, head and neck, liver or kidney cancer.

The rearrangement links TRBV10-1 to TRBJ2-7; 8 positions match TRBD1. The V segment lost 3 bases and the J segment 3 bases; nucleotides outside the gene matches: 16. Germline V gives CDR1 WNHNN, CDR2 SYGVQD (reference sequence). The CDR3 is 18 amino acids. The CDR3 loop reads CASSETGQGFFRFYEQYF. The CDR3 bases are TGCGCCAGCAGTGAAACTGGACAGGGTTTTTTCCGCTTCTACGAGCAGTACTTC.

The rearrangement uses TRBV18 and TRBJ2-1; the match to TRBD1 covers 12 bases. There are 16 residues in the CDR3. CDR1 and CDR2 from the germline V gene are KGHSH and LQKENI. With V trimmed by 6 bases and J by 7 bases, 10 bases remained unmatched. Here the CDR3 reads CASSQTGTGGVNEQFF. The CDR3 bases are TGTGCCAGCTCCCAAACCGGGACAGGGGGCGTTAATGAGCAGTTCTTC. The variable domain in full, with the rest retrieved from reference TRBV18 and TRBJ2-1, is NAGVMQNPRHLVRRRGQEARLRCSPMKGHSHVYWYRQLPEEGLKFMVYLQKENIIDESGMPKERFSAEFPKEGPSILRIQQVVRGDSAAYFCASSQTGTGGVNEQFFGPGTRLTVL.

The chain recombines TRBV20-1 with TRBJ1-3; D is uncertain. The V and J ends lost 6 bases and 0 bases respectively, with 3 bases between them. There are 11 residues in the CDR3. Looked up from germline, CDR1 is DFQATT and CDR2 is SNEGSKA (reference sequence). The CDR3 DNA reads TGCAGTGCCAACTCTGGAAACACCATATATTTT. This encodes CSANSGNTIYF.

The chain employs TRBV27 and TRBJ1-1; 7 positions match TRBD1. Germline assignment: CDR1 MNHEY and CDR2 SMNVEV (reference sequence). The CDR3 contains 13 residues. V lost 2 bases, J lost 11 bases, and 8 bases stayed unmatched. In DNA form, the CDR3 reads TGTGCCAGCAGTTTAACGACAGGGCTGAGCGCTTTCTTT. It codes for CASSLTTGLSAFF.

The rearrangement joins TRBV7-9 to TRBJ1-6; no definite D call. The V end lost 5 bases, the J end lost 7 bases, and 9 bases lay between the germline ends. This CDR3 is built from 13 residues. Germline CDR1 reads SEHNR; CDR2 reads FQNEAQ (reference sequence). CDR3 bases: TGTGCCAGCAGCGCCGCCCTAAATTCACCCCTCCACTTT. Amino acids: CASSAALNSPLHF. Complete variable domain (other parts from reference TRBV7-9 and TRBJ1-6): DTGVSQNPRHKITKRGQNVTFRCDPISEHNRLYWYRQTLGQGPEFLTYFQNEAQLEKSRLLSDRFSAERPKGSFSTLEIQRTEQGDSAMYLCASSAALNSPLHFGNGTRLTVT.

The chain employs TRBV28 and TRBJ1-2, with TRBD1 as a possible D gene (5 bases). Trimming stripped 2 bases from V and 4 bases from J, with 8 bases between. CDR1 is MDHEN and CDR2 is SYDVKM in the germline V gene. There are 13 residues in the CDR3. DNA for the CDR3: TGTGCCAGCAGTTTACGGACACTCTATGGCTACACCTTC. Its translation is CASSLRTLYGYTF.

The V and J genes are TRBV5-4 and TRBJ1-1; D perhaps matches TRBD1 (5 bases). V was clipped by 0 bases and J by 0 bases, with 6 bases between them. The germline V gene encodes CDR1 SGHNT and CDR2 YYREEE (reference sequence). The CDR3 length is 14 residues. CDR3: CASSLEQVNTEAFF. CDR3 bases: TGTGCCAGCAGCTTGGAACAGGTGAACACTGAAGCTTTCTTT.

The rearrangement joins TRBV6-6 to TRBJ2-7, with D perhaps TRBD1 (6 bases). CDR1 MNHNY and CDR2 SVGAGI come from the germline V gene (reference sequence). V was shortened by 4 bases and J by 3 bases, with 13 bases between the two germline ends. The CDR3 is 14 residues long. CDR3 sequence reads: CASSLARGYYEQYF. CDR3 in DNA: TGTGCCAGCAGTTTGGCTAGGGGGTACTACGAGCAGTACTTC.

V is TRBV6-1 and J is TRBJ1-5; D is ambiguous. The germline V and J ends were trimmed by 8 bases and 5 bases, with 16 bases remaining between them. CDR3 length: 14 amino acids. Germline loops: CDR1 MNHNS, CDR2 SASEGT. The CDR3: CASRRVLGDQPQHF. Written as DNA, the CDR3 is TGTGCCAGCCGTCGGGTGCTGGGTGATCAGCCCCAGCATTTT.

This clone has only one observation. The chain recombines TRBV5-1 with TRBJ2-3; D is perhaps TRBD2 (6 bases). In germline, CDR1 is SGHRS, CDR2 YFSETQ. V was clipped by 3 bases and J by 6 bases, with 26 bases between them. The CDR3 consists of 18 residues. The chain's CDR3 is CASSSPSGGTVKADTQYF. The CDR3 DNA reads as TGCGCCAGCAGCTCCCCTTCGGGCGGGACGGTAAAGGCGGATACGCAGTATTTT.

The chain links TRBV7-2 to TRBJ2-3; D could derive from TRBD1 or TRBD2 (5 bases each). V was trimmed by 7 bases and J by 0 bases, leaving 11 bases between them. Per germline, CDR1 SGHTA and CDR2 FQGNSA. The CDR3 covers 14 residues. The CDR3 DNA reads as TGTGCCAGCACCCGGGACGGCAGCACAGATACGCAGTATTTT. This sequence encodes CASTRDGSTDTQYF.

The V gene is TRBV18, the J gene TRBJ2-7; D might be TRBD1 or TRBD2, each matching 5 bases. V was trimmed by 4 bases and J by 4 bases, leaving 11 bases between them. Germline assignment: CDR1 KGHSH and CDR2 LQKENI. The CDR3 covers 13 residues. The CDR3 loop is CASSLGTDYEQYV. The CDR3 coding sequence is TGTGCCAGCTCACTAGGGACGGATTACGAGCAGTACGTC.

The chain is built from TRBV9 and TRBJ1-1, with no clear D. CDR3 length: 14 residues. From germline, CDR1 is SGDLS and CDR2 YYNGEE. V dropped 1 base and J dropped 1 base, with 8 bases sitting between them. As DNA, the CDR3 is TGTGCCAGCAGCGTATTCCCGGGGAACACTGAAGCTTTCTTT. Translating it yields CASSVFPGNTEAFF.

The rearrangement joins TRBV28 to TRBJ2-1, with D perhaps given as TRBD1 or TRBD2 (5 bases each). V lost 6 bases and J lost 12, with 15 bases in between. Germline loops: CDR1 MDHEN, CDR2 SYDVKM. This CDR3 has 12 residues. CDR3 sequence reads: CASRSLAGAQFF. The CDR3 DNA reads as TGTGCCAGCAGATCCCTAGCCGGGGCGCAGTTCTTC.

The rearrangement links TRBV30 to TRBJ1-2; the D gene is possibly TRBD1 (5 bases). CDR3 length: 13 residues. Germline V lookup: CDR1 GTSNPN, CDR2 SVGIG (reference sequence). Trimming pared 5 bases from V and 4 bases from J, leaving 14 bases between. CDR3: CAWAGAGSYGYTF. The CDR3 region has the DNA TGTGCCTGGGCTGGGGCAGGGAGCTATGGCTACACCTTC. Full variable domain (missing parts from reference TRBV30 and TRBJ1-2): SQTIHQWPATLVQPVGSPLSLECTVEGTSNPNLYWYRQAAGRGLQLLFYSVGIGQISSEVPQNLSASRPQDRQFILSSKKLLLSDSGFYLCAWAGAGSYGYTFGSGTRLTVV.

CDR3 sequence (DNA): TGTGCCAGCAGCCGCGAGACTGAAGCCTACGAGCAGTACTTC. Translating gives CASSRETEAYEQYF. The J gene is TRBJ2-7, the V gene TRBV4-2; D is undetermined. V lost 4 bases to trimming and J lost 2 bases, with 12 bases between them. This CDR3 contains 14 residues. Germline V lookup: CDR1 LGHNA, CDR2 YNFKEQ.

Comment on this clone: This sample includes further DNA sequences coding for the same CDR3. The V gene is TRBV7-2, the J gene TRBJ1-6; 9 bases are shared with TRBD1. The V segment lost 4 bases and the J segment 9 bases; nucleotides outside the gene matches: 4. The germline CDR1 and CDR2 sequences are SGHTA and FQGNSA. This CDR3 spans 14 amino acids. The CDR3 DNA sequence: TGTGCCAGCAGCTCTGGGACAGGGAGTTCACCCCTCCACTTT. Residues: CASSSGTGSSPLHF.